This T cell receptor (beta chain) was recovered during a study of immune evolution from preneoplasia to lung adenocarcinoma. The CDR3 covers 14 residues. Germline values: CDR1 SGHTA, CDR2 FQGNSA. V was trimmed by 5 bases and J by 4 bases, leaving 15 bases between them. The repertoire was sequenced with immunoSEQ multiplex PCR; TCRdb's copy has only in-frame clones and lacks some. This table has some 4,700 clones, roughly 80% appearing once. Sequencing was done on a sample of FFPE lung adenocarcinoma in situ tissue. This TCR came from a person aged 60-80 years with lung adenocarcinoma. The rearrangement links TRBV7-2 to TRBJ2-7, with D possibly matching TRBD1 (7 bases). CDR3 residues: CASSQEGQLYEQYF. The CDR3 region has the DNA TGTGCCAGCAGCCAGGAGGGACAGCTTTACGAGCAGTACTTC. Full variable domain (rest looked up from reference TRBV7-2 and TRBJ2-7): GAGVSQSPSNKVTEKGKDVELRCDPISGHTALYWYRQSLGQGLEFLIYFQGNSAPDKSGLPSDRFSAERTGGSVSTLTIQRTQQEDSAVYLCASSQEGQLYEQYFGPGTRLTVT.